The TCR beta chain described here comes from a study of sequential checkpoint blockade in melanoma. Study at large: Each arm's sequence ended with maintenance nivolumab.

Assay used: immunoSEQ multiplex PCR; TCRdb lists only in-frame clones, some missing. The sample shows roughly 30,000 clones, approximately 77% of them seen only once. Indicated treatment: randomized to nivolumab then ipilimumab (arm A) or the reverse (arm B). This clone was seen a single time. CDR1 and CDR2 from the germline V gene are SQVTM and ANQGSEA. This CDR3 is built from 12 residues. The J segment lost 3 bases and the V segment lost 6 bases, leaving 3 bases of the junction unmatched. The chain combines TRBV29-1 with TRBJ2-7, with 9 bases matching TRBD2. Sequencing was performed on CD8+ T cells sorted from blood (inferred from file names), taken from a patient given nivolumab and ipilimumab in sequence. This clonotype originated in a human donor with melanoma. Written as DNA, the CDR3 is TGCAGCGTAATTAGCGGGAGCTACGAGCAGTACTTC. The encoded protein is CSVISGSYEQYF.